This T cell receptor (beta chain) was documented in a study of T cell responses to AZD1222 COVID-19 vaccine. The CDR3 contains 12 residues. V lost 8 bases to trimming and J lost 2 bases, with 10 bases between them. CDR1 and CDR2 (germline): SNHLY, FYNNEI. TCRdb keeps only in-frame clones here, not all; method: immunoSEQ multiplex PCR. The table has some 120,000 clones, about nine tenths seen once. On this clone itself: Antigen unknown.

General study findings and limits: Among those given AZD1222, only 6 or 7 were seropositive at baseline.

The V call is TRBV2, the J call TRBJ2-7; D is tentatively TRBD1 or TRBD2 (5 bases each). This clonotype was sampled from an adult in good health. This specimen consisted of peripheral blood, obtained on day 0 of AZD1222 vaccination. In DNA, the CDR3 is TGTGCCAGCGTGAAGGGACCCTACGAGCAGTACTTC. As protein: CASVKGPYEQYF.